This T cell receptor (beta chain) was documented in a study of cytomegalovirus exposure and HLA in healthy donors. The overall study: In a previous analysis, around 110 million unique TCR beta sequences were found from approximately 180 million T cells. Study observations and caveats: The study found most TCR sequences rare, yet found some public TCRs in many donors. The authors later found most CMV-associated TCR beta chains appeared HLA-restricted. The study designated around 150 TCR beta chains cytomegalovirus-associated.

The PCR employed 60 Vbeta primers together with 13 Jbeta primers. Measured with immunoSEQ multiplex PCR; TCRdb has only the in-frame clones, and not every one. The sample lists about 36,000 clones; approximately 74% were seen once. As to this clone: What it binds is unknown. The junction departs from the called germline gene at one end, perhaps through a read error.

The germline V gene has CDR1 SSHAT and CDR2 FNYEAQ (reference sequence). This CDR3 has 13 residues. The chain couples TRBV7-7 to TRBJ2-7; D remains ambiguous. The sample comprised PBMCs. This sequence originates from a man aged 30 to 45 in good health and CMV-seronegative. CDR3 nucleotides: TGTGCTAGCAGCTTAGGGCAGAACTACGAGCAGTACTTC. Protein product: CASSLGQNYEQYF.